This is a list of T cell receptor beta chains from one sample in a study of CD8+ T cells in alopecia areata. Only in-frame clones appear in the TCRdb table, and some are missing; sequencing was by immunoSEQ multiplex PCR. Of some 200,000 clones in the sample, about three fifths were seen once. The sequencing used CD4+ T cells sorted from blood, collected at week 4, from a patient treated with tofacitinib. The source of these receptors is a human donor with alopecia areata. The CDR3 runs from the conserved cysteine through the conserved F or W.

v_call cdr3_aa
TRBV5-4 CASSLFQGAYEQYF
TRBV29-1 CSVGAHNTGELFF
TRBV2 CASRRAGGPQETQYF
TRBV6-6 CASSEGGDTQYF
TRBV5-1 CASSLSTTGTTRRETQYF
TRBV2 CASSSDRGRFQPQHF
TRBV10-3 CAIKRGEAVNTEAFF
TRBV29-1 CSVGSQIYGYTF
TRBV29-1 CSWAGGGRSSEQYF
TRBV6-1 CATRERGPYEQYF
TRBV29-1 CSVTSGGHNEQFF
TRBV30 CAWSVRTEGSNQPQHF
TRBV27 CASRPQGRVEKLFF
TRBV6-5 CASRKRETQETQYF
TRBV2 CASSRRGREDNQPQHF
TRBV10-3 CAIRDTGELFF
TRBV29-1 CSVGTFKDDGYTF
TRBV27 CASSPGPATNEKLFF
TRBV13 CASSVLGTQYF
TRBV5-1 CASSSEGLAAIEQYF
TRBV30 CAWSPGSGAFF
TRBV9 CASSVVQGATEAFF
TRBV19 CASSIDRAYEQYF
TRBV30 CARDRDLGELFF
TRBV25-1 CASSETGFREKLFF
TRBV2 CASSTRDRSSPLHF
TRBV7-2 CASSPPGRETQYF
TRBV7-8 CASSLDRVQGYYGYTF
TRBV29-1 CSVRWRFQETQYF
TRBV5-1 CASSLANEQFF
TRBV2 CASSVTSGTYNEQFF
TRBV7-2 CASSLNQGGNTIYF
TRBV30 CAWAGGSGANVLTF
TRBV27 CASSYGPGANVLTF
TRBV9 CASSVRPGYDQPQHF
TRBV29-1 CSVYGGVGTEAFF
TRBV10-3 CAISESTGGFTDTQYF
TRBV6-5 CASGGSEPDTQYF
TRBV28 CASSPPGSYNEQFF
TRBV29-1 CSVEKRNSYEQYF
TRBV19 CASSRTGTDPQPLHF
TRBV5-1 CASSLEDIMNTEAFF
TRBV30 CASGTGSTDTQYF
TRBV5-1 CASSLASGLAGDPLTDTQYF
TRBV7-2 CASSLAAQETQYF
TRBV29-1 CSVEPAGTDTQYF
TRBV29-1 CSVGRQEDEKLFF
TRBV2 CASSTGTDTQYF
TRBV28 CATTKLPYEQYF